This TCR beta chain was captured in a study of T cell changes during pregnancy in multiple sclerosis. Repertoires were generated with immunoSEQ multiplex PCR, while TCRdb's copy carries only in-frame clones and drops some. This table has 37,000 or so clones, about 94% appearing once. Germline lookup yields CDR1 SNHLY and CDR2 FYNNEI. CDR3 size: 17 residues. With 2 bases clipped from V and 1 base from J, the junction kept 9 bases outside the gene matches. The input for sequencing was peripheral blood, taken in the third trimester of pregnancy. The clonotype was recovered from a female donor with multiple sclerosis, enrolled in a pregnancy study. The chain recombines TRBV2 with TRBJ2-3; 7 bases map to TRBD2. The CDR3 sequence: CASSEMESGEGTDTQYF. The CDR3 region has the DNA TGTGCCAGCAGTGAAATGGAGAGCGGGGAGGGCACAGATACGCAGTATTTT.